This T cell receptor (beta chain) was observed in a study of cytomegalovirus exposure and HLA in healthy donors. About the research overall: Within the Caucasian-associated ancestry cluster were more than 75% of the approximately 400 genotyped donors.

Concerning this clone: Its antigen is not identified.

Study findings and constraints: Presence/absence analyses treated sequencing depth as roughly uniform across donors.

PCR employed 60 Vbeta and 13 Jbeta primers. In the study's own analysis: The authors later counted roughly 77 million unique TCR beta chains, some 9.9 million of them shared. This table comes from immunoSEQ multiplex PCR, and its TCRdb copy is limited to in-frame clones, with some not included. Clone size and the V and J calls come from that table; the DNA yielded D and trimming. In the table there are about 160,000 clones, roughly four fifths of which are singletons. This cohort consisted of healthy bone marrow donors. The germline gives CDR1 SQVTM, CDR2 ANQGSEA. This CDR3 region has 12 residues. Trimming took off 1 base at V and 2 bases at J, with 6 bases between the two ends.

The TCR comes from a woman between 35 and 50 years old in good health and CMV-seronegative. This chain connects TRBV29-1 to TRBJ2-7, with D tentatively TRBD2 (6 bases). The specimen was PBMCs. The CDR3, as DNA: TGCAGCGTTGAAGGGACTACCTACGAGCAGTACTTC. Residues: CSVEGTTYEQYF.